This T cell receptor beta chain is from a study of cytomegalovirus exposure and HLA in healthy donors. Study overall: Unique TCRs from HLA-typed donors, some 85 million of them, were held in an early data release.

Study findings and constraints: Later analysis identified a missense DCLRE1C variant that was linked to TCR beta V- and J-gene trimming. According to the study, roughly 160 TCR beta chains were cytomegalovirus-associated.

Of note for this clone: Its antigen is undetermined.

The germline CDR1 and CDR2 sequences are MDHEN and SYDVKM. Trimming cost V 6 bases and J 0 bases, with 12 bases left between them. The CDR3 length is 15 residues. Vbeta (60) and Jbeta (13) primers were used in the PCR. Profiling relied on immunoSEQ multiplex PCR, and the TCRdb table lists in-frame clones only, not all of them. The sample holds under 150,000 clones; 80% are singletons and the top ten take under 3%. This clonotype was obtained from a man younger than 40 in good health and CMV-seronegative. Sequenced material: PBMCs. The chain joins TRBV28 to TRBJ1-3; no clear D gene. The CDR3 DNA reads TGTGCCAGCAGACCGACGGGAAACTCTGGAAACACCATATATTTT. Protein sequence: CASRPTGNSGNTIYF.